This paragraph reports one T cell receptor beta chain. Repertoires were generated with immunoSEQ multiplex PCR, while TCRdb's copy carries only in-frame clones and drops some. Of 23,000 or so clones listed, under 70% are singletons. This sample was included in a study of sequential checkpoint blockade in melanoma. Study background: Maintenance nivolumab came after either treatment sequence.

Treatment reported: randomized to nivolumab then ipilimumab (arm A) or the reverse (arm B). No patient had prior DNA-damaging chemotherapy. PBMC sorting kept live CD3+CD8+ cells without CD19 or CD56. The CDR3 is 15 amino acids. The germline CDR1 and CDR2 sequences are MRHNA and SNTAGT. Trimming took off 6 bases at V and 9 bases at J, with 21 bases between the two ends. The sequence derives from a human donor with melanoma. The input for sequencing was CD8+ T cells sorted from blood (inferred from file names), taken from a patient given nivolumab and ipilimumab in sequence. The V call is TRBV6-4, the J call TRBJ2-1; tentatively, D is TRBD2 (5 bases). For the CDR3, the DNA is TGTGCCAGCAGCGTAGCCGGTAGCGCGGCCGGTGAGCAGTTCTTC. Protein sequence: CASSVAGSAAGEQFF.